The sequence of this T cell receptor beta chain was determined in a study of read filtering for tumor transcriptome and immune sequencing. Study-level background: Patients were around 17 male and 13 to 15 female, mean age 65.9 years, range about 45 to 85.

Study-level results: Compared with RNA-seq, IR-seq gave much higher clonotype depth and reliability.

This clonotype is medium-sized by share. Its antigen is unidentified. From roughly 400 ng of RNA, a library with molecular barcoded alpha/delta and beta/gamma adaptors was made. TCRdb ran MiXCR on the reads and lists one entry per CDR3 protein. The sample carries tens of thousands of distinct CDR3 sequences, about an eighth recorded once. After removal of 3 bases from V and 3 bases from J, the junction contained 5 bases not matched to a gene. CDR3 size: 15 residues. CDR1 and CDR2 from the germline V gene are SGHTA and FQGNSA. This TCR was sampled from a donor at least 40 years old with multiple myeloma. The chain has TRBV7-2 and TRBJ2-1; 7 bases agree with TRBD2. The sequenced sample was a population of CD138-negative cells sorted from bone marrow. The CDR3 sequence is CASSLGGGYYNEQFF. The CDR3 nucleotides are TGTGCCAGCAGCTTGGGCGGGGGATACTACAATGAGCAGTTCTTC.